This entry is about one T cell receptor beta chain. The antigen remains unidentified. These data come from a study of blood T cells in healthy people across ages. Study observations and caveats: With age, beta diversity per million T cells declined roughly linearly, significantly by 35 to 40. In these data, TCR beta diversity tracked strongly with naive T cell percentage.

The second PCR ran about 6 to 12 cycles with a sample-barcoded 5' primer and J-beta primers. TCRdb re-called the 5' RACE reads through MiXCR, storing one row per CDR3 protein. Seen here are roughly 1,000,000 distinct CDR3 sequences, roughly a quarter observed once, and the top ten hold about 0.72%. This sample was also put to use in a study of T cells of mothers and their children. Per that study: Sample barcodes and 2-4 random nucleotides came from the second PCR's M1S primer. Over 8.5 million TCR beta CDR3 reads were obtained from each mother, and some 3.1 million from each child.

Sequencing was carried out using blood. This receptor was taken from a girl aged 2-10 years in good health.

The CDR3 DNA follows: TGCAGTGCTACGACAGGGGCAGATACGCAGTATTTT. Amino acids: CSATTGADTQYF. The gene calls are TRBV20-1 and TRBJ2-3; TRBD1 matches 8 bases. Germline CDR1 reads DFQATT; CDR2 reads SNEGSKA (reference sequence). The CDR3 runs 12 residues. The V gene end was trimmed by 4 bases and the J gene end by 4 bases; junction bases not matched to a gene: 1.